What follows is one T cell receptor (beta chain) and its context. Its antigen is not known. Germline and junction disagree at one end, which may indicate a read error. This CDR3 is built from 14 residues. Germline V gene lookup returns CDR1 LGHNA and CDR2 YNFKEQ. The entry originates in a study of tumor and adjacent non-tumor tissue in lung cancer. Across the whole study: Patients were aged roughly 31 to 76, fewer than twelve men and about five women, stage I to III.

Study results and caveats: Normal lung showed higher cumulative top 100 clone frequency than tumor. Higher tumor TCR diversity was associated with shorter survival.

Three rounds of nested PCR, following a modified ARM-PCR protocol, produced the TCRbeta library. TCRdb analysed the multiplex PCR reads with MiXCR anew, one entry per CDR3 protein. The table lists approximately 150,000 distinct CDR3 sequences, around 66% of them singletons. RNA was extracted from bulk tissue without any cell sorting. The chain uses TRBV4-2 and TRBJ2-3; D gene uncertain. The sample consisted of lung tumor tissue. The sequence derives from a man aged 60 to 75 with small cell lung cancer. CDR3 sequence (DNA): TGTGCCAGCAACCAAGACCCGGTGACAGATACGCAGTATTTT. Translation: CASNQDPVTDTQYF.